The entry that follows covers one TCR beta chain sequence. Its antigen is unknown. These data come from a study of vaccination and CD4 T cells after COVID-19. At the level of the study: Across the group, participants received two doses of either BNT162b2 or mRNA-1273 vaccine.

Sample treatment: approximately 11-day PBMC culture with coronavirus spike peptide pools or control peptides (ViraFEST assay). The Oncomine TCR Beta short-read assay sequenced DNA from cultured CD4+ T cells. TCRdb used MiXCR to reprocess the PCR reads, holding one entry per CDR3 protein. The profile shows fewer than 9,000 distinct CDR3 sequences, around 57% of them singletons. Trimming at V came to 1 base and at J to 6 bases, leaving 8 bases not matched to a gene. The CDR3 extends over 16 amino acids. Germline lookup yields CDR1 SGHNT and CDR2 YENEEA. Sequencing was performed on CD4+ T cells from blood, cultured in vitro. The chain couples TRBV11-3 to TRBJ2-2, with 7 bases fitting TRBD1. The receptor's source is a human donor who had recovered from COVID-19. Here the CDR3 reads CASSLVGTEISGELFF. The CDR3 DNA follows: TGTGCCAGCAGCTTAGTCGGGACAGAAATATCCGGGGAGCTGTTTTTT.